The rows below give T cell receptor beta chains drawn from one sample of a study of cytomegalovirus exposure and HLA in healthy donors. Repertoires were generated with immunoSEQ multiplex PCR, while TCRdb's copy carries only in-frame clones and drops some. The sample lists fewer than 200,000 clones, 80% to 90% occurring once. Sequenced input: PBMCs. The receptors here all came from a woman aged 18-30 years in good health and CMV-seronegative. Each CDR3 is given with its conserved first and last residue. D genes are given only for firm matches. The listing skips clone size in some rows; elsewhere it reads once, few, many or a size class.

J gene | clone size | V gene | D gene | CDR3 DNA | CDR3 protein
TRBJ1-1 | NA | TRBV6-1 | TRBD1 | TGTGCCAGCAGTGGACAGGGTTGGACTGAAGCTTTCTTT | CASSGQGWTEAFF
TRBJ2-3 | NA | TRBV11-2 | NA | TGTGCCAGCAGCAGGAGTGTGGAGATTAGCACAGATACGCAGTATTTT | CASSRSVEISTDTQYF
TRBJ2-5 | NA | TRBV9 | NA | TGTGCCAGCAGCGTAGGTCGGACAGTCCAAGTGGAGACCCAGTACTTC | CASSVGRTVQVETQYF
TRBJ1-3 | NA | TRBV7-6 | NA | TGTGCCAGCAGCTATACAGAGCTCTCCTCTGGAAACACCATATATTTT | CASSYTELSSGNTIYF
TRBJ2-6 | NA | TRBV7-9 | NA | TGTGCCAGCAGCTCCCCTCTTCCAGGCAGCTCTGGGGCCAACGTCCTGACTTTC | CASSSPLPGSSGANVLTF
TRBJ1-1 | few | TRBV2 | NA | TGTGCCAGCAGTGAAGCGCCCCAGGGGAACACTGAAGCTTTCTTT | CASSEAPQGNTEAFF
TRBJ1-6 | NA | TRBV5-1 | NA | TGCGCCAGCAGCCTGGACAGTATTTATTCACCCCTCCACTTT | CASSLDSIYSPLHF
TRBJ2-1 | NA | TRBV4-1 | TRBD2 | TGCGCCAGCAGCCAAGATCAGGATAGCGGGAGATCGTTGTTCTTC | CASSQDQDSGRSLFF
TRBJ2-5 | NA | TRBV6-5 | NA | TGTGCCAGCAGTTACTCCAGGCTCCAAGAGACCCAGTACTTC | CASSYSRLQETQYF
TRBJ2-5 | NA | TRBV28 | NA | TGTGCCTCTCTGGGGCTCGGAGAGACCCAGTACTTC | CASLGLGETQYF